A selection of T cell receptor beta chains follows, all from one sample in a study of T cell responses to AZD1222 COVID-19 vaccine. The data were produced by immunoSEQ multiplex PCR, yet TCRdb's version contains in-frame clones alone and is incomplete. Among about 160,000 clones, more than 90% were seen once, and the ten largest hold approximately 3.4%. The starting material was peripheral blood, obtained 28 days after the second AZD1222 dose. These TCRs come from an adult who received the AZD1222 COVID-19 vaccine. Both conserved end residues are part of each CDR3. D genes are given only for firm matches. Clone size is shown for a subset of rows, as once, few, many or a class of expanded clone.

cdr3_nt cdr3_aa v_call d_call j_call clone_size
TGTGCCAGCAGTCTGGGACTAGCGGGAGTCGGGGAGCTGTTTTTT CASSLGLAGVGELFF TRBV6-5 TRBD2 TRBJ2-2 -
TGTGCCACCAGTGATTTGGGGACACAGGGGGCGCCGGATGGCTACACCTTC CATSDLGTQGAPDGYTF TRBV24-1 TRBD1 TRBJ1-2 -
TGTGCCAGCAGCGGGACAACAACTAATGAAAAACTGTTTTTT CASSGTTTNEKLFF TRBV2 - TRBJ1-4 -
TGTGCCAGCAGTTTAACGTGGAGGATGGGGGTAGGCAACTATGGCTACACCTTC CASSLTWRMGVGNYGYTF TRBV28 - TRBJ1-2 -
TGTGCCAGCAGCGATAAGATGGTTCATCTAGCGGGGAGACTTGCTCGGGAGCAGTACTTC CASSDKMVHLAGRLAREQYF TRBV3-1/TRBV3-2 TRBD2 TRBJ2-7 -
TGTGCCAGCAATTCCTACAGGGGAGCATATGGCTACACCTTC CASNSYRGAYGYTF TRBV28 TRBD1 TRBJ1-2 -
TGCAGTGCTAGTTTAGGGGGCAGCAATCAGCCCCAGCATTTT CSASLGGSNQPQHF TRBV20-1 TRBD1 TRBJ1-5 -
TGTGCCAGCTCACCCGACGGGACAGGGGTCCTTAATGAGCAGTTCTTC CASSPDGTGVLNEQFF TRBV18 TRBD1 TRBJ2-1 -
TGTGCCAGCAGCCCCCAAGGACAGGGAGAAAAACTGTTTTTT CASSPQGQGEKLFF TRBV7-9 TRBD1 TRBJ1-4 -
TGTGCCAGCAGTGACCGCAATACGACGGTTGCCTACGAGCAGTACTTC CASSDRNTTVAYEQYF TRBV2 - TRBJ2-7 -
TGTGCCAGCAGTTATTATGGGAGCTCCTACGAGCAGTACTTC CASSYYGSSYEQYF TRBV6-5 - TRBJ2-7 -
TGTGCCAGCAGATCCACCCGCAACACCATATATTTT CASRSTRNTIYF TRBV27 - TRBJ1-3 -
TGTGCCACCAGCAGAGGAGGATACACCTACGAGCAGTACTTC CATSRGGYTYEQYF TRBV15 - TRBJ2-7 -
TGTGCCAGCAGTCCCGGACTAGCGGGAGGGGCAACAGATACGCAGTATTTT CASSPGLAGGATDTQYF TRBV3-1/TRBV3-2 TRBD2 TRBJ2-3 once
TGTGCCAGCAGTGAATTGTCGAACACTGAAGCTTTCTTT CASSELSNTEAFF TRBV2 - TRBJ1-1 -
TGCGCCAGCAGCCGAGGGTCGGGGGCCTACGAGCAGTACTTC CASSRGSGAYEQYF TRBV5-1 - TRBJ2-7 -
TGTGCCAGCAGCTTGGACGGAGCGGGAGCGGGGGCAGATACGCAGTATTTT CASSLDGAGAGADTQYF TRBV5-4 TRBD2 TRBJ2-3 -
TGTGCCAGCAGTTACTCTTGGGGCTTCCTGAACACTGAAGCTTTCTTT CASSYSWGFLNTEAFF TRBV6-5 - TRBJ1-1 -
TGCGCCAGCAGCGCAGGGGGAAGCAATCAGCCCCAGCATTTT CASSAGGSNQPQHF TRBV5-1 TRBD1 TRBJ1-5 -
TGTGCCAGCAGCGTAGGGCGAGGGGGCTCCTCCTACGAGCAGTACTTC CASSVGRGGSSYEQYF TRBV9 TRBD1 TRBJ2-7 -
TGTGCCAGCAGGCGAGCAGAGGGGGTGTTCGAGCAGTTCTTC CASRRAEGVFEQFF TRBV6-5 - TRBJ2-1 few
TGTGCCAGCAGCTTAGGGGCAGATCAGCCCCAGCATTTT CASSLGADQPQHF TRBV7-9 - TRBJ1-5 -
TGTGCTAGTGGTTCATCAGGGTTCGATGGCTACACCTTC CASGSSGFDGYTF TRBV12-5 - TRBJ1-2 -
TGTGCCAGCAGAAACGGGGGACAGGGAACCTACGAGCAGTACTTC CASRNGGQGTYEQYF TRBV6-8 TRBD1 TRBJ2-7 once
TGTGCCAGCAGCCAAGTCGCGAGGGGTTGGGGTCTTAATGAGCAGTTCTTC CASSQVARGWGLNEQFF TRBV4-2 - TRBJ2-1 -
TGTGCCATCCGCCTACCGCCGGTAACTAATGAAAAACTGTTTTTT CAIRLPPVTNEKLFF TRBV7-9 - TRBJ1-4 -
TGTGCCAGCAGTTTGGGACTAGCAACAGATACGCAGTATTTT CASSLGLATDTQYF TRBV28 TRBD2 TRBJ2-3 -
TGTGCCAGCAGTTACTCAGCCCAGGGGAATAATTCACCCCTCCACTTT CASSYSAQGNNSPLHF TRBV6-5 - TRBJ1-6 -
TGTGCCAGCAGCCAAGTCTTTGGGACGGACAGCAAAGGAGCACCCCTCCACTTT CASSQVFGTDSKGAPLHF TRBV4-2 - TRBJ1-6 -
TGCAGCGTTGAAGAAGGCGGTTCTAGCACAGATACGCAGTATTTT CSVEEGGSSTDTQYF TRBV29-1 - TRBJ2-3 -
TGCGCCAGCAGCTTGGAGGCGGATTCGGATGAGCAGTTCTTC CASSLEADSDEQFF TRBV5-1 - TRBJ2-1 -
TGTGCCAGCAGCGTAGTAGTGGGACCCAATTCCGGGGAGCTGTTTTTT CASSVVVGPNSGELFF TRBV9 - TRBJ2-2 -
TGCGCCAGCAGGAACTCGACTAGCGGTACCGGGGAGCTGTTTTTT CASRNSTSGTGELFF TRBV5-1 TRBD2 TRBJ2-2 -
TGTGCCAGCAGTTTACTACGCAGCAATGAGCAGTTCTTC CASSLLRSNEQFF TRBV28 - TRBJ2-1 -